The 2 T cell receptor beta chains given below trace back to one sample, sequenced in a study of blood T cells in healthy people across ages. Primers used in a second PCR of roughly 7 to 12 cycles were a sample-barcoded 5' primer and a J-beta primer mix. One entry per CDR3 protein, called by TCRdb with MiXCR from the 5' RACE reads. In the table there are about 800,000 distinct CDR3 sequences, roughly 25% of which are singletons. The same sample was also studied in work on T cells of mothers and their children.

Input material: blood. The receptor set was obtained from a boy between 10 and 17 years old in good health.

The chain carries TRBV7-9 and TRBJ2-5; 9 nucleotides agree with TRBD1. V was clipped by 5 bases and J by 5 bases; unmatched bases: 9. Germline CDR1 reads SEHNR; CDR2 reads FQNEAQ (reference sequence). The CDR3 runs 15 residues. CDR3 sequence (DNA): TGTGCCAGCAGCACTGGGACAGGGAGCCGGGAGACCCAGTACTTC. It encodes CASSTGTGSRETQYF.

The CDR3 nucleotides are TGCAGTGCTAGTCTGTCCTTAGCGGCGCAAGAGACCCAGTACTTC. This gives the protein CSASLSLAAQETQYF. The J gene is TRBJ2-5, the V gene TRBV20-1, with a tentative D call TRBD2 (6 bases). CDR1 and CDR2 from the germline V gene are DFQATT and SNEGSKA (reference sequence). The CDR3 is 15 amino acids. Trimming pared 3 bases from V and 2 bases from J, leaving 16 bases between.